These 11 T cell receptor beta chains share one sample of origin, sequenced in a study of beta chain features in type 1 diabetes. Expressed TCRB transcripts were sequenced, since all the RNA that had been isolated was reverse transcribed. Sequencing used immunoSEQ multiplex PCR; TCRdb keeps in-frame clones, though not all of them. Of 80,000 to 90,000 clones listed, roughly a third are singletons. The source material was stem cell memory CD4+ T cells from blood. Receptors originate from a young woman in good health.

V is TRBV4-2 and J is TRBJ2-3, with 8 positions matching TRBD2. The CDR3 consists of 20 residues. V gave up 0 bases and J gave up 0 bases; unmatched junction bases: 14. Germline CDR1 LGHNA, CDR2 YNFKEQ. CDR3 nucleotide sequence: TGTGCCAGCAGCCAAGAGCCAGCGGCTAGCGGGTTGGGGAGCACAGATACGCAGTATTTT. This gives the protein CASSQEPAASGLGSTDTQYF.

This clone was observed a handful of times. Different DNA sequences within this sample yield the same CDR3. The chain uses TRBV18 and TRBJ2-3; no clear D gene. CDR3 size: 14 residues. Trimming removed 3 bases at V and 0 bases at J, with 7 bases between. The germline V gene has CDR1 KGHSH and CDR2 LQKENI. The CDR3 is CASSPRTSTDTQYF. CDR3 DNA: TGTGCCAGCTCACCGCGTACTAGCACAGATACGCAGTATTTT.

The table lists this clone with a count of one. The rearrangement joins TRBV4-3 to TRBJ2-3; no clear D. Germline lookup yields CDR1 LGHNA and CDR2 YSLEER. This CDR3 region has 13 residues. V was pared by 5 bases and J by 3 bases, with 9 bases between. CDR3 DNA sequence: TGCGCCAGCAGCTCTCGGTGGACAGATACGCAGTATTTT. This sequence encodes CASSSRWTDTQYF.

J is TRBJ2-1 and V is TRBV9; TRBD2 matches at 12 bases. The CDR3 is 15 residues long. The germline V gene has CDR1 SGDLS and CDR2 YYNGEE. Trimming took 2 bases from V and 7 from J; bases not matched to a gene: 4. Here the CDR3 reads CASSVGTSGSNEQFF. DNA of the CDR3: TGTGCCAGCAGCGTCGGGACTAGCGGGTCGAATGAGCAGTTCTTC.

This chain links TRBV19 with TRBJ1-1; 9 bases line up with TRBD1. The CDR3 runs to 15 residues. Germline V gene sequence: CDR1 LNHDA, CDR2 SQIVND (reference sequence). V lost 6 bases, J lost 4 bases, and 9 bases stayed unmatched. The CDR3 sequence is CASSLNRGLGTEAFF. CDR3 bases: TGTGCCAGTAGCTTGAACAGGGGGCTGGGCACTGAAGCTTTCTTT.

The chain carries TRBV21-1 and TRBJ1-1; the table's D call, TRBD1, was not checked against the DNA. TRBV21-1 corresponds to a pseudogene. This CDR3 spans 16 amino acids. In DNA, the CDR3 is TGTGCCAGCAGCAAAAGTGATCCCACCCAGGACACTGAAGCTTTCTTT. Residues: CASSKSDPTQDTEAFF.

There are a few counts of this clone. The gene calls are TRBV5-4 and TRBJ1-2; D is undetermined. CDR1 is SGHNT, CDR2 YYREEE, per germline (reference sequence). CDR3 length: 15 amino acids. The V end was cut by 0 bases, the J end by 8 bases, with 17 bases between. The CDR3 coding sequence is TGTGCCAGCAGCTTGGCCGGGTTCAGTAAAGGCGGCTACACCTTC. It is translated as CASSLAGFSKGGYTF.

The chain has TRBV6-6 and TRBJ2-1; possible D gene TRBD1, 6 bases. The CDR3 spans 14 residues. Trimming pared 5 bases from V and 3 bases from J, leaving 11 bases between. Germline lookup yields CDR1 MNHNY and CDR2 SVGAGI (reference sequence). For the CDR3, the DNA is TGTGCCAGCAGTCTAGGACAGAGCTACAATGAGCAGTTCTTC. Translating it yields CASSLGQSYNEQFF.

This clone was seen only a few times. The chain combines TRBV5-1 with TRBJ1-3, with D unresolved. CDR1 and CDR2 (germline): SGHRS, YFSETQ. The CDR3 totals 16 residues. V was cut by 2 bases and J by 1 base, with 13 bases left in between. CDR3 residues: CASSFDAGRSGNTIYF. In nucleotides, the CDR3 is TGCGCCAGCAGCTTTGATGCGGGAAGATCTGGAAACACCATATATTTT.

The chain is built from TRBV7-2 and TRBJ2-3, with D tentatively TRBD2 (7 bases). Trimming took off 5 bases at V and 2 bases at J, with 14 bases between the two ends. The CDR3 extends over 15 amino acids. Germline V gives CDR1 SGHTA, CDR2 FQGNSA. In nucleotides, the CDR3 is TGTGCCAGCAGCCGGAAGGGGGGGACCACAGATACGCAGTATTTT. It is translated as CASSRKGGTTDTQYF.

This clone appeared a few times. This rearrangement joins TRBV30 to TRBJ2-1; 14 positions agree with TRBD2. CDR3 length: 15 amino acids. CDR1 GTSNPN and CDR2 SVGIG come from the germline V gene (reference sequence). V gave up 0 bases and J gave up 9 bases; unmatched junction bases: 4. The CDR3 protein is CAWSVGTSGRGEQFF. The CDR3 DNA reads TGTGCCTGGAGTGTAGGGACTAGCGGGAGAGGTGAGCAGTTCTTC.